This TCR beta chain is from a study of blood T cell repertoires in COVID-19. Overall study context: Acute-phase and convalescent COVID-19 samples originated in the United States, Italy and Spain. PBMCs, B-cell-depleted T cells, or T cells provided the cDNA or gDNA that made up the material.

Original analysis: Amplification of reference gene primers was used by the study to estimate nucleated cell counts. Profiled with immunoSEQ multiplex PCR; TCRdb holds only in-frame clones, not every one. From that table come the V and J calls and clone size; the DNA was used to work out D and trimming. The data show about 150,000 clones, 80% to 85% seen once. From germline, CDR1 is LGHNA and CDR2 YSLEER. Between the trimmed V and J ends, which lost 2 bases and 2 bases, there was a span of 12 bases. The CDR3 has 15 residues. Source material: peripheral blood. This clonotype originated in a man aged 65 to 85 with active or convalescent COVID-19. The rearrangement uses TRBV4-3 and TRBJ1-1, with a possible D match to TRBD1 (6 bases). The CDR3 loop reads CASSQQTGINTEAFF. CDR3 bases: TGCGCCAGCAGCCAACAGACAGGAATTAACACTGAAGCTTTCTTT.